The 25 T cell receptor beta chains listed next were all sequenced from one sample in a study of shared clonotypes between healthy human individuals. Clones were read by immunoSEQ multiplex PCR, and TCRdb kept only the in-frame ones, dropping some. The table has more than 2 million clones, approximately 94% seen once; the top ten hold around 1.1%. Terminally differentiated effector memory CD45RA+ cells were excluded from the naive CD8 cells, which were CD45RO-negative and positively selected for CCR7. Sequencing was carried out using naive CD8+ T cells sorted from blood. The receptors derive from a man between 18 and 35 years old in good health.

The genes are TRBV2 and TRBJ2-7; 7 bases are a match to TRBD2. CDR1 SNHLY and CDR2 FYNNEI come from the germline V gene. With 7 bases clipped from V and 0 bases from J, the junction kept 9 bases outside the gene matches. CDR3 size: 15 residues. DNA for the CDR3: TGTGCCAGCACTCCAACTAGCGAAAGCTCCTACGAGCAGTACTTC. Translated, it gives CASTPTSESSYEQYF.

The chain uses TRBV30 and TRBJ1-2; TRBD1 matches 11 bases. V dropped 0 bases and J dropped 5; count of bases not matched to a gene: 8. CDR1 and CDR2 from the germline V gene are GTSNPN and SVGIG (reference sequence). This CDR3 has 16 residues. In DNA form, the CDR3 reads TGTGCCTGGAGTGTATTAGGGACAGGGGGGGAATATGGCTACACCTTC. Protein: CAWSVLGTGGEYGYTF.

The CDR3, as DNA: TGTGCCGGCAAGCCCTCCCCGGGCACCGGGGAGCTGTTTTTT. Protein sequence: CAGKPSPGTGELFF. V is TRBV7-9 and J is TRBJ2-2; D gene unclear. CDR1 and CDR2 from the germline V gene are SEHNR and FQNEAQ (reference sequence). V shed 11 bases and J shed 4 bases, with 17 bases lying between them. The CDR3 covers 14 residues. Full variable domain (rest looked up from reference TRBV7-9 and TRBJ2-2): DTGVSQNPRHKITKRGQNVTFRCDPISEHNRLYWYRQTLGQGPEFLTYFQNEAQLEKSRLLSDRFSAERPKGSFSTLEIQRTEQGDSAMYLCAGKPSPGTGELFFGEGSRLTVL.

The chain recombines TRBV28 with TRBJ1-5; 10 bases are a match to TRBD1. CDR1 and CDR2 (germline): MDHEN, SYDVKM. With 2 bases clipped from V and 5 bases from J, the junction kept 3 bases outside the gene matches. The CDR3 has 15 residues. The CDR3 sequence: CASSLPGTGDQPQHF. The CDR3 coding sequence is TGTGCCAGCAGTTTACCTGGGACAGGGGATCAGCCCCAGCATTTT.

In this sample, this clone turned up once. This rearrangement joins TRBV11-3 to TRBJ2-2, with D possibly TRBD2 on 7 matching bases. The CDR3 extends over 16 amino acids. The germline V and J ends were trimmed by 4 bases and 5 bases, with 17 bases remaining between them. Germline V gives CDR1 SGHNT, CDR2 YENEEA. This CDR3 reads CASSSSGGQGTGELFF. CDR3 nucleotides: TGTGCCAGCAGCTCTTCGGGGGGCCAAGGGACCGGGGAGCTGTTTTTT.

This clone was recorded only once. The chain couples TRBV13 to TRBJ1-1; 8 nucleotides align to TRBD1. Trimming took 1 base from V and 6 from J; bases not matched to a gene: 7. Germline CDR1 and CDR2: PRHDT and FYEKMQ (reference sequence). This CDR3 is built from 15 residues. The CDR3 region is CASSLEGTGSSEAFF. CDR3 coding DNA: TGTGCCAGCAGCTTAGAAGGGACAGGTTCATCTGAAGCTTTCTTT.

The gene calls are TRBV7-9 and TRBJ2-7; no clear D. The CDR3 is 11 amino acids. The V gene's germline CDR1 is SEHNR and CDR2 FQNEAQ (reference sequence). V was cut by 4 bases and J by 5 bases, with 6 bases left in between. The CDR3 DNA follows: TGTGCCAGCAGCTCCCTAGACGAGCAGTACTTC. It translates to CASSSLDEQYF.

This clone was recorded once. This chain joins TRBV2 and TRBJ1-4; D not resolved. CDR1 SNHLY and CDR2 FYNNEI come from the germline V gene. V shed 2 bases and J shed 8 bases, with 6 bases lying between them. The CDR3 extends over 12 amino acids. The CDR3 region is CASSERDEKLFF. CDR3 in DNA: TGTGCCAGCAGTGAACGTGACGAAAAACTGTTTTTT.

V and J are TRBV7-9 and TRBJ2-5; 8 bases are a match to TRBD2. Trimming removed 4 bases from V and 5 bases from J; junction bases left unmatched: 6. Germline-derived CDR1 and CDR2 are SEHNR and FQNEAQ (reference sequence). CDR3 length equals 14 residues. CDR3 protein: CASSSPGGEETQYF. The CDR3 bases are TGTGCCAGCAGCTCCCCGGGGGGGGAGGAGACCCAGTACTTC. The variable domain in full, with the rest retrieved from reference TRBV7-9 and TRBJ2-5, is DTGVSQNPRHKITKRGQNVTFRCDPISEHNRLYWYRQTLGQGPEFLTYFQNEAQLEKSRLLSDRFSAERPKGSFSTLEIQRTEQGDSAMYLCASSSPGGEETQYFGPGTRLLVL.

The V call is TRBV6-6, the J call TRBJ2-7, with D perhaps TRBD1 (5 bases). CDR3 length: 14 amino acids. Germline V gene lookup returns CDR1 MNHNY and CDR2 SVGAGI (reference sequence). V was pared by 6 bases and J by 0 bases, with 12 bases between. The CDR3 sequence is CASRLRVDSYEQYF. CDR3 nucleotide sequence: TGTGCCAGCAGGCTCAGGGTAGACTCCTACGAGCAGTACTTC.

This sequence joins TRBV9 and TRBJ2-7; D might be TRBD1 or TRBD2, each matching 7 bases. Trimming removed 3 bases from V and 2 bases from J, with 15 bases in between. Germline CDR1 reads SGDLS; CDR2 reads YYNGEE. This CDR3 region has 15 residues. CDR3 nucleotide sequence: TGTGCCAGCAGCGAGGGGGCGGGAGTGCCCTACGAGCAGTACTTC. Its translation: CASSEGAGVPYEQYF.

A single count supports this clone. V gene TRBV11-2 combines with J gene TRBJ2-1; possible D gene TRBD2, 6 bases. From germline, CDR1 is SGHAT and CDR2 FQNNGV. Deletions cut 8 bases from V and 1 base from J, with 9 bases between. The CDR3 sequence is 13 residues long. The CDR3 here is CASEGRSYNEQFF. For the CDR3, the DNA is TGTGCCAGCGAGGGGAGGTCCTACAATGAGCAGTTCTTC.

The chain couples TRBV27 to TRBJ1-2, with D maybe TRBD1 (5 bases). V was cut by 0 bases and J by 4 bases, with 9 bases left in between. The CDR3 runs to 14 residues. Germline V gene lookup returns CDR1 MNHEY and CDR2 SMNVEV (reference sequence). The CDR3 DNA sequence: TGTGCCAGCAGTTTATCGCCGGACACCTATGGCTACACCTTC. Translating it yields CASSLSPDTYGYTF.

On this clone: Other DNA sequences in this specimen translate into the identical CDR3. This CDR3 reads CASSAGDSGNTIYF. The CDR3 bases are TGTGCCAGCAGCGCCGGCGACTCTGGAAACACCATATATTTT. This chain links TRBV9 with TRBJ1-3; unclear D gene. V lost 3 bases, J lost 0 bases, and 7 bases lay in between. Germline V gene data show CDR1 as SGDLS and CDR2 as YYNGEE. This CDR3 has 14 residues.

This chain links TRBV5-1 with TRBJ1-6, with TRBD1 as a possible D gene (6 bases). Between the trimmed V and J ends, which lost 1 base and 8 bases, there was a span of 13 bases. This CDR3 contains 15 residues. The germline V gene has CDR1 SGHRS and CDR2 YFSETQ. The CDR3 reads CASSLYTGPDSPLHF. In nucleotides, the CDR3 is TGCGCCAGCAGCTTGTATACAGGGCCAGATTCACCCCTCCACTTT. The variable domain in full, with the rest retrieved from reference TRBV5-1 and TRBJ1-6, is KAGVTQTPRYLIKTRGQQVTLSCSPISGHRSVSWYQQTPGQGLQFLFEYFSETQRNKGNFPGRFSGRQFSNSRSEMNVSTLELGDSALYLCASSLYTGPDSPLHFGNGTRLTVT.

CDR3 loop: CASILGVREQYF. CDR3 DNA sequence: TGTGCCAGCATTTTAGGGGTACGCGAGCAGTACTTC. The rearrangement joins TRBV21-1 to TRBJ2-7; TRBD1, the table's D call, lacks a check against the DNA. TRBV21-1 constitutes a pseudogene. This CDR3 comprises 12 residues.

The rearrangement links TRBV5-1 to TRBJ2-7, with 8 bases aligning to TRBD2. The trim removed 4 bases at V and 3 bases at J, leaving 9 bases unmatched. Per the germline V gene, CDR1 is SGHRS and CDR2 is YFSETQ. The CDR3 spans 15 residues. The CDR3 bases are TGCGCCAGCAGCGTGCGGGAGGCGAATTTCTACGAGCAGTACTTC. Amino acids: CASSVREANFYEQYF. The full variable domain, rest sourced from reference TRBV5-1 and TRBJ2-7, is KAGVTQTPRYLIKTRGQQVTLSCSPISGHRSVSWYQQTPGQGLQFLFEYFSETQRNKGNFPGRFSGRQFSNSRSEMNVSTLELGDSALYLCASSVREANFYEQYFGPGTRLTVT.

The chain uses TRBV21-1 and TRBJ1-2. TRBV21-1 is an annotated pseudogene. CDR3 size: 15 residues. In DNA, the CDR3 is TGTGCCAGCAGCAAAGCGCCGGGGGCGGAATATGGCTACACCTTC. Its translation is CASSKAPGAEYGYTF.

The chain employs TRBV5-6 and TRBJ2-7; D is possibly TRBD2 (5 bases). Per germline, CDR1 SGHDT and CDR2 YYEEEE. CDR3 length: 13 residues. V lost 4 bases and J lost 4, with 12 bases in between. The CDR3 protein is CASSHGLTYEQYF. The CDR3 nucleotides read TGTGCCAGCAGCCATGGACTGACGTACGAGCAGTACTTC.

Turning to this clone: The sample contains more than one DNA sequence encoding this CDR3. J is TRBJ2-7 and V is TRBV13; D might be TRBD1 (6 bases). V was shortened by 1 base and J by 2 bases, with 6 bases between the two germline ends. This CDR3 region has 13 residues. CDR1 is PRHDT and CDR2 is FYEKMQ in the germline V gene (reference sequence). This chain's CDR3 is CASSLDRAYEQYF. CDR3 DNA sequence: TGTGCCAGCAGCTTAGACAGGGCCTACGAGCAGTACTTC.

The V call is TRBV6-1, the J call TRBJ1-3; D gene ambiguous. The CDR3 length is 15 residues. The germline V and J ends were trimmed by 7 bases and 4 bases, with 17 bases remaining between them. CDR1 MNHNS and CDR2 SASEGT come from the germline V gene. The CDR3 nucleotides read TGTGCCAGCAAACGAGGACCTGACTGGGGAAACACCATATATTTT. Translating it yields CASKRGPDWGNTIYF.

The V and J genes are TRBV29-1 and TRBJ2-1, with D possibly being TRBD1 or TRBD2 (5 bases each). The germline gives CDR1 SQVTM, CDR2 ANQGSEA. Between the trimmed V and J ends, which lost 5 bases and 0 bases, there was a span of 11 bases. The CDR3 is 14 amino acids. CDR3 protein: CSVSGTFSYNEQFF. In nucleotides, the CDR3 is TGCAGCGTTTCCGGGACCTTCTCCTACAATGAGCAGTTCTTC.

This chain joins TRBV6-5 and TRBJ1-2, with TRBD1 matching 10 bases. V trimming: 5 bases; J trimming: 5 bases; junction bases outside the gene matches: 2. The V gene's germline CDR1 is MNHEY and CDR2 SVGAGI. The CDR3 contains 13 residues. CDR3 DNA: TGTGCCAGCAGTCGGGACAGGGGATATGGCTACACCTTC. It encodes CASSRDRGYGYTF.

The genes are TRBV27 and TRBJ2-3, with TRBD2 matching over 13 bases. The CDR3 loop spans 18 amino acids. Germline-derived CDR1 and CDR2 are MNHEY and SMNVEV (reference sequence). The V segment lost 5 bases and the J segment 1 base; nucleotides outside the gene matches: 9. This chain's CDR3 is CASSPTSGGAVGTDTQYF. The DNA of the CDR3 is TGTGCCAGCAGTCCCACTAGCGGGGGGGCCGTGGGCACAGATACGCAGTATTTT.

The chain recombines TRBV28 with TRBJ1-5; 8 bases line up with TRBD1. V was clipped by 1 base and J by 6 bases; unmatched bases: 8. The CDR3 runs 16 residues. Germline V gene data show CDR1 as MDHEN and CDR2 as SYDVKM. CDR3 loop: CASSLFARGLIQPQHF. The DNA of the CDR3 is TGTGCCAGCAGTTTATTTGCCAGGGGGCTGATTCAGCCCCAGCATTTT.